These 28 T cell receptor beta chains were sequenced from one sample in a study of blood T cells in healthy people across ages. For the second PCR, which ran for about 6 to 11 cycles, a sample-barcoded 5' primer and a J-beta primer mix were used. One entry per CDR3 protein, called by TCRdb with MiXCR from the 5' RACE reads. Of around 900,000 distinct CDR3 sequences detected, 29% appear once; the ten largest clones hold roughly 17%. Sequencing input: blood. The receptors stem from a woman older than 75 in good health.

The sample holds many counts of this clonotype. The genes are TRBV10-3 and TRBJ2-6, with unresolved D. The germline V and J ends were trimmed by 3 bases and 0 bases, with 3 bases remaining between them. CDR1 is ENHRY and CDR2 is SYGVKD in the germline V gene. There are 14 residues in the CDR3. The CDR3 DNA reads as TGTGCCATCAGTGACCTCTCTGGGGCCAACGTCCTGACTTTC. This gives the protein CAISDLSGANVLTF.

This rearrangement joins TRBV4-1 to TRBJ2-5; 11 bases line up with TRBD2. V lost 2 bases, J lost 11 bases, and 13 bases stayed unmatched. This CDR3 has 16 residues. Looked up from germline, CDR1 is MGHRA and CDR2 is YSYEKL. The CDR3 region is CASSQYSGGAAREQYF. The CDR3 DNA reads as TGCGCCAGCAGCCAATATAGCGGGGGGGCAGCCAGAGAGCAGTACTTC.

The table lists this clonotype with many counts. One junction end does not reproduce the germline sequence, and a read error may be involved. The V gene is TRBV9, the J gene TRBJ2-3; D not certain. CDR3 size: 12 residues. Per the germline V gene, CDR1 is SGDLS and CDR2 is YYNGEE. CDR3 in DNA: TGTGCCAGCAGCGTAGCGGCAGACACGCAGTATTTT. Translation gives CASSVAADTQYF.

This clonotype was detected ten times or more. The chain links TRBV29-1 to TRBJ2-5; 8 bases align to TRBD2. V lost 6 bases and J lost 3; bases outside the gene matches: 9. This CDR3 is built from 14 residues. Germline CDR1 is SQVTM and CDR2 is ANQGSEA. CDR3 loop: CSVVYGGAKETQYF. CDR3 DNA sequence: TGCAGCGTCGTTTACGGGGGGGCGAAAGAGACCCAGTACTTC.

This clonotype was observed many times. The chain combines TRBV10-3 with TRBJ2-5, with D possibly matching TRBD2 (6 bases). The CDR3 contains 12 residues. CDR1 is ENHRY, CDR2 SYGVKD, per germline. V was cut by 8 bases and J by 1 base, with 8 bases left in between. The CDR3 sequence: CAIGRGQETQYF. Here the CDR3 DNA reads TGTGCCATCGGGCGGGGCCAAGAGACCCAGTACTTC.

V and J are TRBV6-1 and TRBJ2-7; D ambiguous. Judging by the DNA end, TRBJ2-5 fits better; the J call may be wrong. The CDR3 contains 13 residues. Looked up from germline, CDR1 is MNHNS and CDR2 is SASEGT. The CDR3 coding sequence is TGTGCCAGCAGTGAAGTGATAAAAGAGACCCAGTACTTC. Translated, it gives CASSEVIKETQYF.

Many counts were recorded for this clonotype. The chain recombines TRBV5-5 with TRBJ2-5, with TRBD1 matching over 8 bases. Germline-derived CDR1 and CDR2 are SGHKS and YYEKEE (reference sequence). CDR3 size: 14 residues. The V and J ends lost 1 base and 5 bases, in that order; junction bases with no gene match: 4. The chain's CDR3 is CASSLQGADETQYF. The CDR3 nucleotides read TGTGCCAGCAGCTTGCAGGGGGCGGATGAGACCCAGTACTTC.

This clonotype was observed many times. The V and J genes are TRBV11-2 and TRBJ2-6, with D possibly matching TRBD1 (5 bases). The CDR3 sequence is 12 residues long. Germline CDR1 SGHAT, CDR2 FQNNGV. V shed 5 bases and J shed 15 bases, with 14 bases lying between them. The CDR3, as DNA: TGTGCCAGCAGCGGACAAGGTCCCCCCCTGACTTTC. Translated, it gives CASSGQGPPLTF.

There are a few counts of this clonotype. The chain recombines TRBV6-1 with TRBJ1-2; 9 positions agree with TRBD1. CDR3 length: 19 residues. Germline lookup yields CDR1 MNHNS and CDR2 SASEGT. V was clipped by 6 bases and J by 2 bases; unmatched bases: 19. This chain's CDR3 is CASSLPPEGQGGGNYGYTF. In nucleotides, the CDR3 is TGTGCCAGCAGCCTTCCCCCCGAGGGACAGGGTGGGGGCAACTATGGCTACACCTTC.

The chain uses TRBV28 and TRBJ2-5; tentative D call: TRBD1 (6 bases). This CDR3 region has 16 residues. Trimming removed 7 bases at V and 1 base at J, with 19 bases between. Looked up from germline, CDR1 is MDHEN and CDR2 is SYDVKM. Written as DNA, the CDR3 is TGTGCCAGCAACCCGATGGATCGAGGGGGCCAAGAGACCCAGTACTTC. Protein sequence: CASNPMDRGGQETQYF. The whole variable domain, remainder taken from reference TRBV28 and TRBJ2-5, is DVKVTQSSRYLVKRTGEKVFLECVQDMDHENMFWYRQDPGLGLRLIYFSYDVKMKEKGDIPEGYSVSREKKERFSLILESASTNQTSMYLCASNPMDRGGQETQYFGPGTRLLVL.

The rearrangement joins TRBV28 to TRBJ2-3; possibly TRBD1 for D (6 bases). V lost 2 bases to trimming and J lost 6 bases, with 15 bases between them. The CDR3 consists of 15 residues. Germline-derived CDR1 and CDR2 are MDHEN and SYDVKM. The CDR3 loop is CASSLRGGGSDTQYF. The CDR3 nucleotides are TGTGCCAGCAGTTTAAGGGGTGGGGGCAGCGATACGCAGTATTTT.

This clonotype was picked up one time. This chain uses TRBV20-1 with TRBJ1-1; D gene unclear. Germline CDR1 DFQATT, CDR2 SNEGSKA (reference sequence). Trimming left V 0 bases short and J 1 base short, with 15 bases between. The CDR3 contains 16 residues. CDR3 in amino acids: CSAREPWTDSNTEAFF. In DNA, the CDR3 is TGCAGTGCTAGAGAGCCTTGGACGGACTCGAACACTGAAGCTTTCTTT.

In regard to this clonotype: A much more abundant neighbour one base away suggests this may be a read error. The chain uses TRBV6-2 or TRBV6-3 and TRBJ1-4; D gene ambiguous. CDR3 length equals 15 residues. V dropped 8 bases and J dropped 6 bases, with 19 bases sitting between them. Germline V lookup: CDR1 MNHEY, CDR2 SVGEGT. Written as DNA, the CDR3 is TGTGCCAGCGTCTCCGGGTCACCGCAAGATGAAAAACTGTTTTTT. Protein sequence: CASVSGSPQDEKLFF.

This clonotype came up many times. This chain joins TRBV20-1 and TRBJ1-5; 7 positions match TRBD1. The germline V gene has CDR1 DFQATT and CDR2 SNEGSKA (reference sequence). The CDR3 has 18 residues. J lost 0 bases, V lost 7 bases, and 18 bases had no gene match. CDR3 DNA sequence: TGCAGTGTCATAAAACCCGGGACAGCCAGAAGTAGCAATCAGCCCCAGCATTTT. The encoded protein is CSVIKPGTARSSNQPQHF.

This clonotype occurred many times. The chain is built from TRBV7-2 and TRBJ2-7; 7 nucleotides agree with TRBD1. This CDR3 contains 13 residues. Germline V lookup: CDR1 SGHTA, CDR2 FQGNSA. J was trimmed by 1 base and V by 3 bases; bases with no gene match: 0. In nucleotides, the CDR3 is TGTGCCAGCAGCTTGGACAGGTCCTACGAGCAGTACTTC. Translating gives CASSLDRSYEQYF.

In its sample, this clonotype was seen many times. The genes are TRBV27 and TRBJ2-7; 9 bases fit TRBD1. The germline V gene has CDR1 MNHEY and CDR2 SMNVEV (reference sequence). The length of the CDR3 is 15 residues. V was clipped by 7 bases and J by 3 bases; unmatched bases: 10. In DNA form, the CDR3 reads TGTGCCAGCAAATGGTTGGGGACAGGGAACTACGAGCAGTACTTC. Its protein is CASKWLGTGNYEQYF.

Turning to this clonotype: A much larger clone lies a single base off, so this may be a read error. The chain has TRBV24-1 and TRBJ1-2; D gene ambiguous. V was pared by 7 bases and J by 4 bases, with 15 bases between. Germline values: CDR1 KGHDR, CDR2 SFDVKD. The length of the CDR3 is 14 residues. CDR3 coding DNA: TGTGCCACCAGGGACGGGTCAGGTTTCTATGGCTACACCTTC. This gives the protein CATRDGSGFYGYTF.

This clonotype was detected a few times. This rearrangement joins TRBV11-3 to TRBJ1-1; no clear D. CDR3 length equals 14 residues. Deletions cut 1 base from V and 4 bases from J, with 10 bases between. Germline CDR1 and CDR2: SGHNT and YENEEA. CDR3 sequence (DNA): TGTGCCAGCAGCTTAGTCGGTGGAGGCACTGAAGCTTTCTTT. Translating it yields CASSLVGGGTEAFF.

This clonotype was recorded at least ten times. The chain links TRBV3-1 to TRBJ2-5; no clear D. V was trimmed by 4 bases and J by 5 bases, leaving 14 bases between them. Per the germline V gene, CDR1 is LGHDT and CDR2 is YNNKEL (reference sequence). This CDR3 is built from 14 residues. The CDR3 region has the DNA TGTGCCAGCAGCCTCCTGGGCAGGCAGGAGACCCAGTACTTC. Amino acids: CASSLLGRQETQYF.

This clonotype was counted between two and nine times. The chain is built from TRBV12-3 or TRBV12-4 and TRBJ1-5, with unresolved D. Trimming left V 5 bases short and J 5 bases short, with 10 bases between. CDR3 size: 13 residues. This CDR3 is CASSPGLYQPQHF. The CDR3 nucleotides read TGTGCCAGCAGTCCGGGCCTATATCAGCCCCAGCATTTT.

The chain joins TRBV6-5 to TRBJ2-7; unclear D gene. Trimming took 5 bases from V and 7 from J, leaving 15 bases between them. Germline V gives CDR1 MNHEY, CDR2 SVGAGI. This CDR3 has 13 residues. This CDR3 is CASSQLGTNEQYF. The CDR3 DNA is TGTGCCAGCAGTCAACTCGGCACCAATGAGCAGTACTTC.

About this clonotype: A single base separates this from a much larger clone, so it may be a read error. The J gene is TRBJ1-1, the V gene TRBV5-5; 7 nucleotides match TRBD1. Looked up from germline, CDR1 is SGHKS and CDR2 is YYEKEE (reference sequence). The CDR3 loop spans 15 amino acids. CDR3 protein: CTSSWGQPMNTEAFF. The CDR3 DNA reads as TGTACCAGCAGCTGGGGACAGCCGATGAACACTGAAGCTTTCTTT.

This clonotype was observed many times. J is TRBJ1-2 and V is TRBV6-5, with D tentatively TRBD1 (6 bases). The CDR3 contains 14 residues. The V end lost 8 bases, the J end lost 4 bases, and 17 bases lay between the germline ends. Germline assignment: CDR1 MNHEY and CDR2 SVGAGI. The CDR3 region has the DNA TGTGCCAGCGGGACAACCGACGGCCTCTATGGCTACACCTTC. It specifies CASGTTDGLYGYTF.

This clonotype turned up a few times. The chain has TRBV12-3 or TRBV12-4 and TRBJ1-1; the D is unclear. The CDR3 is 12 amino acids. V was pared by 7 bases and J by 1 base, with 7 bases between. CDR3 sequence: CASMFRNTEAFF. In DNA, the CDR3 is TGTGCCAGCATGTTCAGGAACACTGAAGCTTTCTTT.

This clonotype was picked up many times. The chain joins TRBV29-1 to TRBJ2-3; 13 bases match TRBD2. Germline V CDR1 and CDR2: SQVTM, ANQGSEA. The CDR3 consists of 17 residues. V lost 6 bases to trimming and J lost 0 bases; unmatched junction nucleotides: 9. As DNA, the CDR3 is TGCAGCGTCTTCGGGACTAGCGGGGTTCCTAGCACAGATACGCAGTATTTT. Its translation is CSVFGTSGVPSTDTQYF.

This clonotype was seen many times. The CDR3 is CASSLESSPNTEAFF. The CDR3, as DNA: TGTGCCAGCAGCTTGGAATCAAGTCCTAACACTGAAGCTTTCTTT. The genes are TRBV11-2 and TRBJ1-1; D is uncertain. Germline V gene sequence: CDR1 SGHAT, CDR2 FQNNGV. This CDR3 spans 15 amino acids. The V and J ends lost 3 bases and 2 bases respectively, with 13 bases between them.

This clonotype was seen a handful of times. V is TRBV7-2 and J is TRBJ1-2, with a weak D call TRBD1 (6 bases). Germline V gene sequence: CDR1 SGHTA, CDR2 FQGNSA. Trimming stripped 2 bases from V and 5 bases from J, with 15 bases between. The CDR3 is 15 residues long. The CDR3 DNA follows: TGTGCCAGCAGCTTACGGGGGGGCAGGGGTTATGGCTACACCTTC. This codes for CASSLRGGRGYGYTF.

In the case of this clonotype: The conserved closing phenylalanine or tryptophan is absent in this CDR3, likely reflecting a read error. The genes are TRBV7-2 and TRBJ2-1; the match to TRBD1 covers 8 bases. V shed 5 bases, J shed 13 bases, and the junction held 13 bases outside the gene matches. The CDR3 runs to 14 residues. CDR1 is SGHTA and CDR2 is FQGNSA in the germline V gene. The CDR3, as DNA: TGTGCCAGCAGCGACAGGGGCCCCTTGGACATTCAGTTCGTC. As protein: CASSDRGPLDIQFV.